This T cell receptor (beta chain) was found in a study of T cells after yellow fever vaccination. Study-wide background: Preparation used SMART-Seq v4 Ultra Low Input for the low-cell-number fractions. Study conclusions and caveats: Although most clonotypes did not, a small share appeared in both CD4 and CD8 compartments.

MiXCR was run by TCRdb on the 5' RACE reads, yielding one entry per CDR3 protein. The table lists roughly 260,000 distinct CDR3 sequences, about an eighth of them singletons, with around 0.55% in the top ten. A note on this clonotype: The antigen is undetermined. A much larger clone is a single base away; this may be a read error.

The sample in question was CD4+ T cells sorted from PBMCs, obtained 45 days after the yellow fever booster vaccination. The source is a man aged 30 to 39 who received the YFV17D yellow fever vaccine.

In nucleotides, the CDR3 is TGTGCCAGCGGGCGACTCGGAGTAGGCACTGAAGATTTCTTT. Residues: CASGRLGVGTEDFF. The V gene is TRBV6-1, the J gene TRBJ1-1; D uncertain. The CDR3 sequence is 14 residues long. Germline V CDR1 and CDR2: MNHNS, SASEGT.